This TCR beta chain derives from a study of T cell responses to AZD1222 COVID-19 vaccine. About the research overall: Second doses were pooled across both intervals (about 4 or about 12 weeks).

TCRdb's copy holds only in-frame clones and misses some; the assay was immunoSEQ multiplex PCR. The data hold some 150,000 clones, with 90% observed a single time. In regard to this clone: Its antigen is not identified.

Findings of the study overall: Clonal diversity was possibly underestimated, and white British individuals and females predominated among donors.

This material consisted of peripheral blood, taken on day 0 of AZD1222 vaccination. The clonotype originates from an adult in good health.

For the CDR3, the DNA is TGTGCCAGCAGCTTGGAGTTTCTCGAGAATTCACCCCTCCACTTT. It is translated as CASSLEFLENSPLHF. The chain uses TRBV5-4 and TRBJ1-6; D is unresolved. The CDR3 is 15 amino acids. Germline lookup yields CDR1 SGHNT and CDR2 YYREEE (reference sequence). V lost 0 bases and J lost 7, with 11 bases in between.